The entry that follows covers one TCR beta chain sequence. Its antigen is undetermined. Its ends do not fully match the called genes, so a read error is possible. The sample originates from a study of cytomegalovirus exposure and HLA in healthy donors. Study-wide results and caveats: While the bulk of TCR sequences proved rare, some public TCRs turned up in many donors. An observed cluster of highly shared sequence variants was recorded as a likely sequencing artifact.

With 60 Vbeta and 13 Jbeta primers, the PCR was carried out. Study processing details: In a later analysis, 8.5 million to 14 million of approximately 81 million unique beta chains occurred in at least two donors. Sequenced by immunoSEQ multiplex PCR; TCRdb stores in-frame clones only, minus some. The D gene and trimming were derived from the DNA, and the V and J assignments and clone size from that table. The sample table sets out about 25,000 clones. Germline CDR1 is GTSNPN and CDR2 is SVGIG (reference sequence). The CDR3 has 12 amino acids. Sequenced sample: PBMCs. The genes are TRBV30 and TRBJ1-1; D might be TRBD1 (6 bases). The receptor was isolated from a male donor in good health and CMV-seropositive. CDR3 DNA sequence: TGTGCCTGGAGTGGAGGGGACACTGAAGATTTCTTT. The encoded protein is CAWSGGDTEDFF.